This T cell receptor beta chain was captured in a study of OX40 agonist ivuxolimab in advanced cancers. Broadly, across the study: Ivuxolimab, which targeted the costimulatory receptor OX40 (CD134), was an agonistic, fully human IgG2 monoclonal antibody. Three dose-escalation patients achieved partial responses, one with hepatocellular carcinoma and two with cutaneous melanoma. Of the approximately 50 dose-escalation patients, hepatocellular carcinoma was present in about 20, melanoma in around 15, renal cell carcinoma in 9 and head and neck cancer in 9. A male proportion of about 79% and a mean age of roughly 55 years, ranging from 23 to 79, were recorded for the dose-escalation cohort. Peripheral TCRbeta sequencing was intended to test whether TCR sequence diversity was altered and clonal T-cell expansion was caused by ivuxolimab. Intravenous ivuxolimab was administered to patients every 2 weeks at six dose levels: 0.01, 0.1, 0.3, 1.5, 3 and 10 mg/kg. The paper reports the monotherapy dose-escalation portion (N = 52 patients) of the phase I ivuxolimab trial. Patients were allowed to have had prior anti-PD-1, anti-PD-L1 or anti-CTLA-4 therapy, and approximately 40% of the dose-escalation patients had been treated with checkpoint inhibitors.

Genomic DNA was extracted from sorted cells for sequencing of the TCRbeta CDR3 region. The immunoSEQ Assay was used to sequence the TCRbeta CDR3 regions. Not all clones reach the TCRdb copy of this immuneACCESS table, which keeps in-frame sequences only. Checked studies attribute under half of the gap to unresolved V genes and leave the rest unexplained. This sample lists about 90,000 clones; about 83% were detected once. The ten biggest clones cover approximately 1.5% of the sample. This clone was counted once. Its antigen is not yet known. Qualities for individual bases were not recorded, and no much larger clone is one base off. Counted from cysteine to phenylalanine, this CDR3 has 14 amino acids. Just CDR3 DNA is preserved here, 42 bases in frame from base 1. CDR1 SGHAT and CDR2 FQDESV were looked up in the germline V gene (reference sequence). V is cut by 5 bases and J by 3 bases, and the space between the germline ends is 11 bases.

General conclusions and limits of the study: Antigen specificity was not determined for the clonally expanded peripheral T cells. At doses of 0.1 to 3.0 mg/kg, clonal expansion of both CD4+ and CD8+ T cells in blood was seen between baseline and week 6. In the 0.1-3.0 mg/kg groups, partial responders were among the patients with the lowest normalized peripheral clonal expansion, particularly in CD8+ T cells. On average, CD8+ T cells showed more expanded clones than CD4+ T cells after ivuxolimab. Low levels of normalized T-cell clonal expansion were also seen in some nonresponding patients.

Patients with a history of autoimmune disease or receiving systemic immunosuppression were excluded from the trial. In every dose cohort, peripheral blood was drawn for TCR sequencing at baseline, cycle 4 day 1, and cycle 7 day 1. Samples came from an open-label, multicenter, first-in-human phase I dose-escalation trial of ivuxolimab. Adults with locally advanced or metastatic head and neck squamous cell, hepatocellular, melanoma or renal cell carcinoma were enrolled in the trial. CD4+ and CD8+ T cells were sorted separately from peripheral blood before TCR sequencing. Here the sequenced sample was CD4+ or CD8+ T cells sorted from blood, taken in a trial of the OX40 agonist ivuxolimab. In this chain, TRBV11-1 is recombined with TRBJ2-1, with the D gene call left open. The clonotype originates from an adult with an advanced solid tumor such as melanoma, head and neck, liver or kidney cancer. The base sequence is TGTGCCAGCAGCGAGCTCCGGAGCTACAATGAGCAGTTCTTC. Its protein product is CASSELRSYNEQFF.